This T cell receptor beta chain was identified in a study of resident and recirculating memory T cells in vitiligo. Patients' lesions had not changed for the previous 6 months. The CDR3 sequence is 15 residues long. V was clipped by 3 bases and J by 8 bases; unmatched bases: 13. CDR1 SGHNT and CDR2 YYREEE come from the germline V gene (reference sequence). Sequenced by immunoSEQ multiplex PCR; TCRdb stores in-frame clones only, minus some. The sample contains tens of thousands of clones, about 91% of which appear only once. V usage is TRBV5-4 and J usage is TRBJ1-2; 7 bases line up with TRBD1. Sequenced sample: blood. This receptor was obtained from a male donor with vitiligo. Here the CDR3 reads CASSWPGQNPGGYTF. The CDR3 nucleotides read TGTGCCAGCAGCTGGCCGGGACAGAACCCAGGGGGCTACACCTTC.